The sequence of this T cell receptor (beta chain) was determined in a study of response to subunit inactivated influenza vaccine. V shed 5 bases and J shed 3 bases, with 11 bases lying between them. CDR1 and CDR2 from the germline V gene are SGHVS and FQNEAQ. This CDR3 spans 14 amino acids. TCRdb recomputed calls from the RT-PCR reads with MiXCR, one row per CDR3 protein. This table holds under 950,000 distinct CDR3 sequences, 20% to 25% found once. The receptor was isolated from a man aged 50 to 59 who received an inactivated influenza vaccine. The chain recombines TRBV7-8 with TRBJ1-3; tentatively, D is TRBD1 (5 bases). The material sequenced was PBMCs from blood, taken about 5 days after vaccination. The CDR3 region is CASSPGRDGNTIYF. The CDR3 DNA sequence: TGTGCCAGCAGCCCCGGCAGGGATGGAAACACCATATATTTT.